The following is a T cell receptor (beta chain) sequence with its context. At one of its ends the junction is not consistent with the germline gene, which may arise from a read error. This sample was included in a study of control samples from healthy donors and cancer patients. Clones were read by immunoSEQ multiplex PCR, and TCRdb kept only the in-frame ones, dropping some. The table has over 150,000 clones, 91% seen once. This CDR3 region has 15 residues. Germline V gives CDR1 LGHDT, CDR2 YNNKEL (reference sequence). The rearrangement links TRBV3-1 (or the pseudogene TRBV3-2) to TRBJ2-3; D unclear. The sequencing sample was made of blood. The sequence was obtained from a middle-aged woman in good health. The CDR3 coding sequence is TGTGCCAGCAGCGAAGAAGGGTACCCTTCAGATACGCAGTATTTT. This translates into CASSEEGYPSDTQYF.